Listed below are T cell receptor beta chains from one sample, sequenced in a study of shared clonotypes between healthy human individuals. TCRdb's table, derived via immunoSEQ multiplex PCR, lists solely in-frame clones and lacks some. The sample lists about 1,800,000 clones; just under 95% were seen once. Sample: naive CD8+ T cells sorted from blood. The origin of the receptors is a man between 18 and 35 years old in good health. Each CDR3 is given with its conserved first and last residue. Fields, in order: J gene, clone size, D gene, V gene, CDR3 protein, CDR3 DNA. A D gene is named only where the DNA matches it firmly. Some rows mark clone size as missing; the rest say once, few, many or name a class of expanded clone.

TRBJ2-1,NA,TRBD2,TRBV7-9,CASSLTGLAYDEQFF,TGTGCCAGCAGCTTAACCGGACTAGCATACGATGAGCAGTTCTTC
TRBJ2-1,once,NA,TRBV10-3,CAISDPKLYNEQFF,TGTGCCATCAGTGACCCCAAACTCTACAATGAGCAGTTCTTC
TRBJ2-3,NA,NA,TRBV10-1,CASPIGSRSDTQYF,TGCGCCAGTCCTATCGGGAGTAGGTCAGATACGCAGTATTTT
TRBJ1-2,NA,TRBD1,TRBV6-7,CASSYFCTGVYGYTF,TGTGCCAGCAGTTACTTTTGTACAGGGGTCTATGGCTACACCTTC
TRBJ1-6,NA,TRBD1,TRBV15,CATSRDRGVVNSPLHF,TGTGCCACCAGTAGAGACAGGGGGGTTGTTAATTCACCCCTCCACTTT
TRBJ2-1,NA,NA,TRBV30,CAWGEFYEQFF,TGTGCCTGGGGGGAGTTCTATGAGCAGTTCTTC
TRBJ2-1,NA,TRBD2,TRBV27,CASRTQTSGIYNEQFF,TGTGCCAGCAGAACCCAGACTAGCGGGATCTACAATGAGCAGTTCTTC
TRBJ2-5,NA,TRBD2,TRBV11-3,CASSRTGTSGKETQYF,TGTGCCAGCAGCCGAACCGGGACTAGCGGGAAAGAGACCCAGTACTTC
TRBJ2-7,NA,TRBD2,TRBV9,CASSVEPYFFPSGGYEQYF,TGTGCCAGCAGCGTAGAGCCCTACTTTTTTCCTAGCGGGGGCTACGAGCAGTACTTC
TRBJ1-2,NA,NA,TRBV6-6,CASSYQGLDGYTF,TGTGCCAGCAGTTACCAGGGGCTAGATGGCTACACCTTC
TRBJ2-7,NA,NA,TRBV27,CASMGRGSSEQYF,TGTGCCAGCATGGGCAGGGGTTCAAGCGAGCAGTACTTC
TRBJ2-7,NA,NA,TRBV9,CASSVGGSYEQYF,TGTGCCAGCAGCGTAGGTGGGTCCTACGAGCAGTACTTC
TRBJ1-1,NA,NA,TRBV7-9,CASSLGYGFDTEAFF,TGTGCCAGCAGCTTAGGGTATGGATTCGACACTGAAGCTTTCTTT
TRBJ2-2,NA,TRBD2,TRBV9,CASSVAGGAGELFF,TGTGCCAGCAGCGTCGCGGGAGGGGCCGGGGAGCTGTTTTTT
TRBJ1-4,NA,NA,TRBV9,CASSLPEGANEKLFF,TGTGCCAGCAGCCTACCGGAGGGGGCTAATGAAAAACTGTTTTTT
TRBJ2-7,NA,NA,TRBV5-6,CASSWGGDLAYEQYF,TGTGCCAGCAGCTGGGGGGGCGATCTGGCCTACGAGCAGTACTTC